Sequencing of this TCR beta chain was carried out in a study of T-cell memory formation after mild COVID-19. Germline CDR1 reads SEHNR; CDR2 reads FQNEAQ (reference sequence). V lost 2 bases and J lost 0, with 8 bases in between. The CDR3 totals 16 residues. TCRdb re-analysed the 5' RACE reads in MiXCR, keeping a single row per CDR3 protein. The profile shows fewer than 650,000 distinct CDR3 sequences, roughly 20% of them singletons. The receptor was isolated from an adult woman who had mild COVID-19 (a few samples of this study predate the infection). Cell type and time point are not known. Material: PBMCs or a T cell subset sorted from them (not recorded which). The rearrangement links TRBV7-9 to TRBJ1-6, with D uncertain. The CDR3 here is CASSLLEASYNSPLHF. In DNA, the CDR3 is TGTGCCAGCAGCTTATTGGAGGCCTCCTATAATTCACCCCTCCACTTT.